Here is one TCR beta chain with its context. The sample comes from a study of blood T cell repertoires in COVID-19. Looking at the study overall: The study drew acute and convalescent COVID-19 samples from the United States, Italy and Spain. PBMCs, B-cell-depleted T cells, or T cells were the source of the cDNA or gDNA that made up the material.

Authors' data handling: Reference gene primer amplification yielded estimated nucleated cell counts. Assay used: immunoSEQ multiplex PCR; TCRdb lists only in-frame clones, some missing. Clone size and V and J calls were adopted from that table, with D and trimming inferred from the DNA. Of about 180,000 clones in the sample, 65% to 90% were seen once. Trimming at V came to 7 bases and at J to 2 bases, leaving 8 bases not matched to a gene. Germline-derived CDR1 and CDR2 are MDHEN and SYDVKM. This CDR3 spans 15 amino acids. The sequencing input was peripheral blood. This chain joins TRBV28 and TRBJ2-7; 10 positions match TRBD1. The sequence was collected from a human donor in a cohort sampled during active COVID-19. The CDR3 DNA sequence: TGTGCCAGCACCTTCCGCGGACAGGGGGCCTACGAGCAGTACTTC. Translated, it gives CASTFRGQGAYEQYF.